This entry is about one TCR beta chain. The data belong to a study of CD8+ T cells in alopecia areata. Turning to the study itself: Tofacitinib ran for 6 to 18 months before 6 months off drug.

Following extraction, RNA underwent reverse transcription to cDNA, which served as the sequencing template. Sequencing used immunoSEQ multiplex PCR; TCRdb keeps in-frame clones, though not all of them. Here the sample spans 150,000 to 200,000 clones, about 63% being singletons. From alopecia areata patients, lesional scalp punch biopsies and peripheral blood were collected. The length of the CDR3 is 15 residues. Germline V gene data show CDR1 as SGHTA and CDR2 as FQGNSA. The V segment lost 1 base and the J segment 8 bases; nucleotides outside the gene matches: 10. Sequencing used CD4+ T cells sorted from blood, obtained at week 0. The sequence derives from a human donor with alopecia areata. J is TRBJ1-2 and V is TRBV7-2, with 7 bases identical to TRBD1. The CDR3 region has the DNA TGTGCCAGCAGCTTAGGATCGGCAGGGGGGGAAGGCTACACCTTC. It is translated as CASSLGSAGGEGYTF.